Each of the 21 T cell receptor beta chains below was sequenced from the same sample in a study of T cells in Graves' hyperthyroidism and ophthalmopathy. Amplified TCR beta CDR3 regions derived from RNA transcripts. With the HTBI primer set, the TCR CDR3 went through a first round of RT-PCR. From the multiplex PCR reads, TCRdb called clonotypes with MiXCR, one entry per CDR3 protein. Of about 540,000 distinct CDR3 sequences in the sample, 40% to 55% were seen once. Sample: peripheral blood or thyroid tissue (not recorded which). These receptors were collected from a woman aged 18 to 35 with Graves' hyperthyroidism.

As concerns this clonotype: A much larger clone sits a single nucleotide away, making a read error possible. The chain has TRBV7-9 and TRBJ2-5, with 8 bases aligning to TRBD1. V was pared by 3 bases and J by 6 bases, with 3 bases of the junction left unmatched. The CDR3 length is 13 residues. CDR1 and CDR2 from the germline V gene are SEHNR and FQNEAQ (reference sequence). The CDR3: CASSLDREKTQYF. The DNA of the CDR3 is TGTGCCAGCAGCTTGGACAGGGAAAAGACCCAGTACTTC.

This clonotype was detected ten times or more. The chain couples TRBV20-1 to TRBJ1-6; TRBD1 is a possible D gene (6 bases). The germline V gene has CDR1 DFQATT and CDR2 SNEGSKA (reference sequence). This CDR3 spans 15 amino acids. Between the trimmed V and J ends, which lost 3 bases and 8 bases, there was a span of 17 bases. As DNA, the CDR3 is TGCAGTGCTAGGAGATTCCGGGACAATTATTCACCCCTCCACTTT. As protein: CSARRFRDNYSPLHF.

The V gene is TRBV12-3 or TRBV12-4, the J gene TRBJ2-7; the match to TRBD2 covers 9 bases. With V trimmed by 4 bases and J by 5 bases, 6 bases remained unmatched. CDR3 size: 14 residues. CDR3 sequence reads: CASSYGSGSNEQYF. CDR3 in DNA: TGTGCCAGCAGTTATGGTAGCGGGAGCAACGAGCAGTACTTC.

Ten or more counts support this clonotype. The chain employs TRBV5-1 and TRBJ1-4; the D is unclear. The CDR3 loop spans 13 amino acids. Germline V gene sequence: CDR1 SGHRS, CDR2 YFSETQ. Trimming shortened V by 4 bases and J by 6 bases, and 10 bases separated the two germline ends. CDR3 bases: TGCGCCAGCAGCAACGGTGGAGATGAAAAACTGTTTTTT. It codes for CASSNGGDEKLFF. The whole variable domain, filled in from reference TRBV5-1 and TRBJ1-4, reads KAGVTQTPRYLIKTRGQQVTLSCSPISGHRSVSWYQQTPGQGLQFLFEYFSETQRNKGNFPGRFSGRQFSNSRSEMNVSTLELGDSALYLCASSNGGDEKLFFGSGTQLSVL.

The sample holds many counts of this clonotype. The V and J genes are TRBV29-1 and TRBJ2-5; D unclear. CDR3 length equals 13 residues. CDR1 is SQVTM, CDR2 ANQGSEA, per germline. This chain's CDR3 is CSCLDVGQETQYF. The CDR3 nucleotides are TGCAGTTGTCTGGACGTGGGCCAAGAGACCCAGTACTTC.

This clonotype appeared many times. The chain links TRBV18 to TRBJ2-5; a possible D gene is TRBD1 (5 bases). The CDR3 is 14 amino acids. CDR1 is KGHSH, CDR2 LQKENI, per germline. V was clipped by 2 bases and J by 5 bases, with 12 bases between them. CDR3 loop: CASSPGAMEETQYF. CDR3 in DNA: TGTGCCAGCTCACCAGGGGCGATGGAGGAGACCCAGTACTTC.

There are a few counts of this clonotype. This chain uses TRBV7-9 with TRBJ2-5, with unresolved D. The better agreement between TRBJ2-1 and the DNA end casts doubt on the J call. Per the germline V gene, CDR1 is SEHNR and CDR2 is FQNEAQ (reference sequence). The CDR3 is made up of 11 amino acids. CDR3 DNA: TGTGCCAGCAGCTTACCCAACGAGCAGTTCTTC. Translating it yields CASSLPNEQFF.

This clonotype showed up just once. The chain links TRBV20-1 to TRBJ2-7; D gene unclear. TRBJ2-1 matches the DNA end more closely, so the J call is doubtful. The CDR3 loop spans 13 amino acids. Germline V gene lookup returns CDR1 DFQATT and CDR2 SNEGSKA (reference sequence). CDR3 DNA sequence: TGCAGTGCGACCCCACAGAGTAGGGATGAGCAGTTCTTC. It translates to CSATPQSRDEQFF.

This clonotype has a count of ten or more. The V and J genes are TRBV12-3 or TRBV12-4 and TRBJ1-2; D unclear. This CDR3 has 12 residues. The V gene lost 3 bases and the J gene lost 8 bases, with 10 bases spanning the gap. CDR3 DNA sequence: TGTGCCAGCAGTTTGATGGGGTCCGGCTACACCTTC. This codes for CASSLMGSGYTF.

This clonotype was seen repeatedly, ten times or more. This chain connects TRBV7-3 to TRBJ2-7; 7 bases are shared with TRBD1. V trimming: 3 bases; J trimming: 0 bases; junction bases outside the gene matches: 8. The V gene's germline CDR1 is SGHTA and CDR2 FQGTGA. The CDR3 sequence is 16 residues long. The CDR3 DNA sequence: TGTGCCAGCAGCTTGACAGGGAATCCTATCTCCTACGAGCAGTACTTC. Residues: CASSLTGNPISYEQYF.

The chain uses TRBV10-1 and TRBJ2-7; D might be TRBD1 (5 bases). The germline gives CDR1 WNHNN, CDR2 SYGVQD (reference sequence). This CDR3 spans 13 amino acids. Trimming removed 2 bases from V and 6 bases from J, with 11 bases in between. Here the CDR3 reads CASSEGAIGEQYF. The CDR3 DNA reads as TGCGCCAGCAGTGAGGGGGCTATCGGCGAGCAGTACTTC.

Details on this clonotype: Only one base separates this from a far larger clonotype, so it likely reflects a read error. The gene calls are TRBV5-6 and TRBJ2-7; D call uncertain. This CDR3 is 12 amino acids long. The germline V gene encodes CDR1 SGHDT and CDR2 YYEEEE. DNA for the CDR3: TGTGCCAGCAGCCTCCCCTCCCACGAGCAGTACTTC. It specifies CASSLPSHEQYF.

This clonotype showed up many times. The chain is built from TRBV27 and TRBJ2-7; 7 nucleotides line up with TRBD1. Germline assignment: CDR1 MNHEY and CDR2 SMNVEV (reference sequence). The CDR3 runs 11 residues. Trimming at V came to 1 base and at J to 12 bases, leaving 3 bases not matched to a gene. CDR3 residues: CASSLLGTVYF. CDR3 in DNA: TGTGCCAGCAGTTTATTGGGGACAGTGTACTTC.

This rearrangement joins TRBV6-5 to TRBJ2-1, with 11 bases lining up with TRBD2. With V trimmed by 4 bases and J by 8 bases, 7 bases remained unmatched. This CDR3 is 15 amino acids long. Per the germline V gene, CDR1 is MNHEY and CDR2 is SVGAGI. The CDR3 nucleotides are TGTGCCAGCAGTTCGGGACTAGCGGAAGGGGATGAGCAGTTCTTC. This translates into CASSSGLAEGDEQFF.

DNA for the CDR3: TGTGCCAGCAGCTTAGAGGGGCTACCGAACACTGAAGCTTTCTTT. Residues: CASSLEGLPNTEAFF. The rearrangement uses TRBV11-2 and TRBJ1-1; possible D gene TRBD1, 5 bases. CDR1 and CDR2 (germline): SGHAT, FQNNGV. This CDR3 spans 15 amino acids. V lost 0 bases and J 1 base, leaving 9 bases between the germline ends. Together with reference TRBV11-2 and TRBJ1-1, the CDR3 gives the full variable domain: EAGVAQSPRYKIIEKRQSVAFWCNPISGHATLYWYQQILGQGPKLLIQFQNNGVVDDSQLPKDRFSAERLKGVDSTLKIQPAKLEDSAVYLCASSLEGLPNTEAFFGQGTRLTVV.

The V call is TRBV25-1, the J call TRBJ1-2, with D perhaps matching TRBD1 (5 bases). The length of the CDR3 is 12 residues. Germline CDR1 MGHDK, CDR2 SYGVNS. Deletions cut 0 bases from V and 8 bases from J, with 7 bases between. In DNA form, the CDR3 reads TGTGCCAGCAGTGAATATAGACAGGGCTACACCTTC. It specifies CASSEYRQGYTF.

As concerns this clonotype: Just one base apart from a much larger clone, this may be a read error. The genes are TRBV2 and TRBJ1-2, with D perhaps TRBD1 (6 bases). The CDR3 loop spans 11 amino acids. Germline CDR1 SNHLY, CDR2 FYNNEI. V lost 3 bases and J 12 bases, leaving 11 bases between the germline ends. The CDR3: CASSDRGANTF. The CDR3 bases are TGTGCCAGCAGTGACAGGGGAGCTAACACCTTC.

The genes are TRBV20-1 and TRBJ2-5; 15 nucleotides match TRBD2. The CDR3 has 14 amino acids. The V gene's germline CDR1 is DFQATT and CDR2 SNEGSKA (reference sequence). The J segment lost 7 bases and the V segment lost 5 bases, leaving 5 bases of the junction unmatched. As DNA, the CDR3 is TGCAGTGCTTGGACTAGCGGGAGGGACACGACCCAGTACTTC. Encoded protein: CSAWTSGRDTTQYF.

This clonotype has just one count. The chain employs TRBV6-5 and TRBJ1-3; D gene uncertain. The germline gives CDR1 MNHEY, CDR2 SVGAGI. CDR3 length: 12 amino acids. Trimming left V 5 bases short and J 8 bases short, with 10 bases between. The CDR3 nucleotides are TGTGCCAGCAGTGAAGCTGAGGACACCATATATTTT. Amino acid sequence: CASSEAEDTIYF.

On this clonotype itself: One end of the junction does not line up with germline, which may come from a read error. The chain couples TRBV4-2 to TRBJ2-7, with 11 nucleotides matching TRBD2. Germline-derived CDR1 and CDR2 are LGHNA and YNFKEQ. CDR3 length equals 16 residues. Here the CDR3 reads CTSSQDGTSGSYEQYF. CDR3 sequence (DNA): TGTACCAGCAGCCAAGATGGGACTAGCGGCTCCTACGAGCAGTACTTC.

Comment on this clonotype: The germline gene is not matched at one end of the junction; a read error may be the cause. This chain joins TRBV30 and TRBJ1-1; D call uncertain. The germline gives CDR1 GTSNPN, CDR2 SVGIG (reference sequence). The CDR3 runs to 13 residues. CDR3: CAWSGAVYTEASF. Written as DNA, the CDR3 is TGTGCCTGGAGTGGGGCGGTGTACACTGAAGCTTCCTTT. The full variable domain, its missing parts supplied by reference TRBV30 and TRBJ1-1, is SQTIHQWPATLVQPVGSPLSLECTVEGTSNPNLYWYRQAAGRGLQLLFYSVGIGQISSEVPQNLSASRPQDRQFILSSKKLLLSDSGFYLCAWSGAVYTEASFGQGTRLTVV.